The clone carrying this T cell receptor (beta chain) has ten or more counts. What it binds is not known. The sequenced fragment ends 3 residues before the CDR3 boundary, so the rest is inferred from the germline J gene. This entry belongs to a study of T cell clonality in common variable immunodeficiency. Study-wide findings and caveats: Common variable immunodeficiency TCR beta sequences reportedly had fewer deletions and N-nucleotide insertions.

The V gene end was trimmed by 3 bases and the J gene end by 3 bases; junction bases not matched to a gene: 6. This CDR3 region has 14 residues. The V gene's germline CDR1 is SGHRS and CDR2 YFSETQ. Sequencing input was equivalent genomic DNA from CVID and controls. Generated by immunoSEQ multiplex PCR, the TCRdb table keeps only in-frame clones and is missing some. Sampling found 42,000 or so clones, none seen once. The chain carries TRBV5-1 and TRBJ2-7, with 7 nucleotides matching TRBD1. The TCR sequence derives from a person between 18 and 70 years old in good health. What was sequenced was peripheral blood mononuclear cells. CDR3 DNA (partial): TGCGCCAGCAGCTGGGGGCAGGGGGTCTACGAG. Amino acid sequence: CASSWGQGVYE. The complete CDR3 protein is CASSWGQGVYEQYF.